This T cell receptor (beta chain) was recorded in a study of STAT5B mutations in CD4+ large granular lymphocyte leukemia (dated 2022 in TCRdb). In the study overall: Among healthy controls, the CDR3 'QG' motif was associated with a particular HLA allele. The study compared the TCRbeta repertoires of patients with CD4+ T-cell large granular lymphocyte leukemia against the TCRbeta repertoires of healthy blood donors. The purity of purified fractions was confirmed by flow cytometry on FACSCanto II or FACSVerse to exceed 95% among lymphocytes. The paper as a whole reports these results and caveats: Main leukemic clonotypes were private to each patient, although approximately 25% of the main leukemic clonotypes were found at low frequency in the non-leukemic repertoires of other patients. Data were not HLA-matched; higher clonality in CD4+ versus CD8+ T-LGLL could reflect the relatively small sample size. Greater clonality appeared to be present in CD4-sorted patient repertoires than in healthy CD4+ repertoires, and the difference was retained after the putative leukemic clones were removed. TRBV06-family usage was enriched among the top patient clones (8/27) compared with healthy controls (2/35).

The immunoSEQ assay at survey resolution was applied to genomic DNA for sequencing of TCRbeta rearrangements. Per the source publication's procedure: A lowest detectable productive clonotype frequency of 2.59 x 10-5 was observed in the TCR sequencing data. Only productive TCRbeta rearrangements, meaning sequences that were complete and in-frame, were kept for the analyses. The clonality of each sample was calculated as Simpson clonality in the immunoSEQ Analyzer version 3.0. Clones were binned by frequency as very rare, small, medium, large (1-20%) or hyperexpanded (>20%). Generation probabilities were estimated with OLGA 1.2.3, V-gene circos plots were made with VDJtools, specificities were looked up in VDJdb, and CDR3 motifs were identified with GLIPH. The source is immuneACCESS, and TCRdb retained only in-frame sequences with V and J called. Part of the clones is not carried over; for the studies checked, unresolved V genes explain less than half of this, and the remainder is unexplained. V, J and clone size derive from that table, while D and trimming were established from the DNA sequence. Within this sample are around 37,000 clones, with around 80% of them counted one time only. Around 0.57% of the sample lies in the top ten.

Comments on this clone: It lacks a known antigen. No base quality values were provided; no much bigger clone lies one nucleotide off.

Reading the germline V gene gives CDR1 MNHNS and CDR2 SASEGT. The CDR3 spans 14 residues, from the cysteine through the phenylalanine. The retained sequence is limited to the CDR3, 42 bases, with the frame set at the first base. Relative to germline, V is 7 bases shorter and J is 4 bases shorter, with 14 bases between their ends. The healthy control group was made up of some 38 blood donors, and the Finnish Red Cross blood service supplied their buffy coats. All TCR-sequenced material derived from peripheral blood: patient blood samples and healthy donor buffy coats. Ficoll-Hypaque gradient centrifugation was used to isolate peripheral blood mononuclear cells. CD4+ cells were magnetically purified from the buffy coats of healthy controls. Genomic DNA was extracted using the Gentra Puregene Cell and Tissue kit, and a Qubit 2.0 fluorometer was used to quantify it.

The receptor comes from a human donor in good health. Sequencing input: CD4+ T cells from blood buffy coats. This sequence uses TRBV6-1 and TRBJ2-1, with the D gene not clear enough to name. The base sequence is TGTGCCAGCACTACGGCAGTGTCTTACAATGAGCAGTTCTTC. Its translation reads: CASTTAVSYNEQFF.